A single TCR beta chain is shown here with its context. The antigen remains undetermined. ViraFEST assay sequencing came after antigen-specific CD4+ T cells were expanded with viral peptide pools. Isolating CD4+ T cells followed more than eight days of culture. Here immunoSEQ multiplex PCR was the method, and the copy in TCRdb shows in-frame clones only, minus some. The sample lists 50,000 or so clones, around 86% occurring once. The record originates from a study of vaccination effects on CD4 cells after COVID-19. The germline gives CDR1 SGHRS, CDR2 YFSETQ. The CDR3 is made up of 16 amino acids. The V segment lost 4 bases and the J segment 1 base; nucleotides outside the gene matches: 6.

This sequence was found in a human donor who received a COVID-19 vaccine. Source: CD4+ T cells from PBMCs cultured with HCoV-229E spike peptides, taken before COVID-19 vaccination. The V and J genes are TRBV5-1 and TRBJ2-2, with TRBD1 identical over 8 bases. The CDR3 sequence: CASSVGGTGNTGELFF. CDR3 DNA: TGCGCCAGCAGCGTAGGCGGGACAGGGAACACCGGGGAGCTGTTTTTT.